Below are 14 T cell receptor beta chains sequenced from a single sample in a study of CD8+ T cells in alopecia areata. Isolated RNA was reverse transcribed into cDNA used as the sequencing template. Data came from immunoSEQ multiplex PCR; TCRdb stores just in-frame clones and leaves some out. This table holds 200,000 or so clones, roughly 60% found once. The treatment was: oral pan-JAK inhibitor, 5-10 mg twice daily. The sequencing here drew on CD4+ T cells sorted from blood, taken at week 24, from a patient treated with tofacitinib. The receptors shown here come from a human donor with alopecia areata.

This clone appeared a few times. The chain links TRBV7-2 to TRBJ2-1; 8 positions match TRBD2. The germline CDR1 and CDR2 sequences are SGHTA and FQGNSA. The CDR3 has 14 amino acids. The J segment lost 8 bases and the V segment lost 3 bases, leaving 6 bases of the junction unmatched. For the CDR3, the DNA is TGTGCCAGCAGCTTGGGACTAGAGACCTATGAGCAGTTCTTC. Protein: CASSLGLETYEQFF.

This chain connects TRBV5-1 to TRBJ2-5; 9 nucleotides line up with TRBD1. V lost 0 bases, J lost 0 bases, and 9 bases stayed unmatched. Germline V gene lookup returns CDR1 SGHRS and CDR2 YFSETQ. The CDR3 length is 18 residues. Here the CDR3 reads CASSLAKGTGKYQETQYF. CDR3 nucleotide sequence: TGCGCCAGCAGCTTGGCCAAGGGGACAGGGAAGTACCAAGAGACCCAGTACTTC. The whole variable domain, remainder taken from reference TRBV5-1 and TRBJ2-5, is KAGVTQTPRYLIKTRGQQVTLSCSPISGHRSVSWYQQTPGQGLQFLFEYFSETQRNKGNFPGRFSGRQFSNSRSEMNVSTLELGDSALYLCASSLAKGTGKYQETQYFGPGTRLLVL.

This chain links TRBV28 with TRBJ2-1, with D perhaps matching TRBD1 (6 bases). Germline values: CDR1 MDHEN, CDR2 SYDVKM. This CDR3 spans 12 amino acids. Trimming shortened V by 5 bases and J by 14 bases, and 16 bases separated the two germline ends. Written as DNA, the CDR3 is TGTGCCAGCAGTCCACCGGCAGGGGATAAGTTCTTC. Translating gives CASSPPAGDKFF.

This chain connects TRBV5-4 to TRBJ2-3; TRBD1 agrees at 9 bases. The CDR3 spans 14 residues. CDR1 and CDR2 (germline): SGHNT, YYREEE (reference sequence). V lost 8 bases to trimming and J lost 2 bases; unmatched junction nucleotides: 6. The CDR3 DNA reads TGTGCCAGTAACAGGGGGCGTTTCACAGATACGCAGTATTTT. As protein: CASNRGRFTDTQYF.

The chain carries TRBV4-3 and TRBJ2-3, with 9 bases aligning to TRBD1. The CDR3 is made up of 16 amino acids. CDR1 is LGHNA and CDR2 is YSLEER in the germline V gene. V dropped 8 bases and J dropped 4; count of bases not matched to a gene: 13. The CDR3 sequence is CASGRRPGQGPDTQYF. Here the CDR3 DNA reads TGCGCCAGCGGACGGAGACCGGGACAGGGACCAGATACGCAGTATTTT.

J is TRBJ2-5 and V is TRBV27; no firm D call. V was pared by 4 bases and J by 5 bases, with 8 bases between. The CDR3 totals 12 residues. The V gene's germline CDR1 is MNHEY and CDR2 SMNVEV (reference sequence). CDR3: CASSSGRETQYF. In DNA form, the CDR3 reads TGTGCCAGCAGTTCAGGCCGGGAGACCCAGTACTTC.

The chain couples TRBV13 to TRBJ2-2; D unresolved. V was trimmed by 3 bases and J by 0 bases, leaving 11 bases between them. Germline CDR1 is PRHDT and CDR2 is FYEKMQ (reference sequence). The CDR3 has 16 residues. The CDR3 protein is CASSLARTANTGELFF. The CDR3 nucleotides read TGTGCCAGCAGCTTGGCCAGGACGGCGAACACCGGGGAGCTGTTTTTT.

This chain uses TRBV5-6 with TRBJ1-2; the D is unclear. Germline CDR1 reads SGHDT; CDR2 reads YYEEEE. This CDR3 comprises 15 residues. Between the trimmed V and J ends, which lost 4 bases and 7 bases, there was a span of 20 bases. Here the CDR3 DNA reads TGTGCCAGCAGCGGGAGTGGCAAGGCGTCCACTGGCTACACCTTC. It translates to CASSGSGKASTGYTF.

J is TRBJ2-7 and V is TRBV28, with TRBD2 identical over 13 bases. The CDR3 is 16 amino acids. Germline CDR1 is MDHEN and CDR2 is SYDVKM. With 5 bases clipped from V and 5 bases from J, the junction kept 9 bases outside the gene matches. CDR3 region: CASSARSGLAGNEQYF. DNA for the CDR3: TGTGCCAGCAGTGCCCGATCGGGACTAGCGGGAAACGAGCAGTACTTC.

The chain couples TRBV5-1 to TRBJ2-5, with D unclear. Trimming shortened V by 2 bases and J by 6 bases, and 11 bases separated the two germline ends. Germline V gene sequence: CDR1 SGHRS, CDR2 YFSETQ. This CDR3 comprises 13 residues. In DNA form, the CDR3 reads TGCGCCAGCAGCTTCCCTAGTTCGCAGACCCAGTACTTC. This sequence encodes CASSFPSSQTQYF.

The chain employs TRBV5-1 and TRBJ2-3; perhaps TRBD2 as D (6 bases). The CDR3 contains 15 residues. V was pared by 9 bases and J by 4 bases, with 21 bases between. Germline CDR1 reads SGHRS; CDR2 reads YFSETQ. The CDR3 sequence: CATRLGGVGSDTQYF. CDR3 nucleotides: TGCGCCACCCGACTGGGAGGCGTAGGTTCAGATACGCAGTATTTT.

The V and J genes are TRBV6-6 and TRBJ1-1; 7 nucleotides align to TRBD1. Germline values: CDR1 MNHNY, CDR2 SVGAGI (reference sequence). The V gene end was trimmed by 2 bases and the J gene end by 7 bases; junction bases not matched to a gene: 1. CDR3 length equals 12 residues. This CDR3 reads CASSYGDSEAFF. CDR3 bases: TGTGCCAGCAGTTACGGGGACAGTGAAGCTTTCTTT.

The table lists this clone with a few counts. The chain joins TRBV6-4 to TRBJ2-3; D unclear. V lost 5 bases and J 1 base, leaving 7 bases between the germline ends. This CDR3 region has 13 residues. Germline CDR1 is MRHNA and CDR2 is SNTAGT. CDR3 nucleotides: TGTGCCAGCAGTCGAGAACGCACAGATACGCAGTATTTT. It specifies CASSRERTDTQYF.

The chain combines TRBV19 with TRBJ1-2; no definite D call. V lost 7 bases and J 4 bases, leaving 10 bases between the germline ends. The CDR3 contains 12 residues. Per the germline V gene, CDR1 is LNHDA and CDR2 is SQIVND (reference sequence). The CDR3 DNA sequence: TGTGCCAGTAACAAGGGAACCTATGGCTACACCTTC. Translated, it gives CASNKGTYGYTF.